The 27 T cell receptor beta chains given below trace back to one sample, sequenced in a study of T cells after posttransplantation cyclophosphamide. Sequencing was performed with immunoSEQ multiplex PCR; in TCRdb, only in-frame clones are kept and a portion is missing. The sample records 8,000 to 9,000 clones, more than 75% being singletons. Cyclophosphamide on days +3 and +4 followed busulfan-fludarabine conditioning and a marrow graft. Sequencing was performed on PBMCs, taken after allogeneic stem cell transplant with posttransplant cyclophosphamide. The receptor source for this set is a female patient aged 40-50 years who received an allogeneic stem cell transplant from an unrelated donor, was CMV-positive, and had no GVHD. Some T cells may have originated in the graft donor.

The V and J genes are TRBV27 and TRBJ2-5; 10 bases align to TRBD2. Looked up from germline, CDR1 is MNHEY and CDR2 is SMNVEV (reference sequence). The CDR3 extends over 16 amino acids. With 4 bases clipped from V and 4 bases from J, the junction kept 9 bases outside the gene matches. The DNA for the CDR3 is TGTGCCAGCAGTTGGGGAGCGGGGGGGCCAACAGAGACCCAGTACTTC. Residues: CASSWGAGGPTETQYF.

V and J are TRBV11-2 and TRBJ1-5, with D unresolved. Germline CDR1 is SGHAT and CDR2 is FQNNGV. The CDR3 extends over 16 amino acids. V dropped 4 bases and J dropped 2 bases, with 15 bases sitting between them. The CDR3 DNA sequence: TGTGCCAGCAGCTCCGGCGCGGGAGGTGGCAATCAGCCCCAGCATTTT. It codes for CASSSGAGGGNQPQHF.

This clone was seen just once. The chain carries TRBV7-9 and TRBJ2-3; 14 bases map to TRBD2. J gave up 4 bases and V 2 bases, and 5 bases lay outside the gene matches. Germline CDR1 and CDR2: SEHNR and FQNEAQ (reference sequence). The CDR3 length is 17 residues. CDR3 region: CASSLRLAGGPADTQYF. The CDR3 DNA sequence: TGTGCCAGCAGCTTAAGACTAGCGGGGGGGCCGGCAGATACGCAGTATTTT. The full variable domain, completed using reference TRBV7-9 and TRBJ2-3, is DTGVSQNPRHKITKRGQNVTFRCDPISEHNRLYWYRQTLGQGPEFLTYFQNEAQLEKSRLLSDRFSAERPKGSFSTLEIQRTEQGDSAMYLCASSLRLAGGPADTQYFGPGTRLTVL.

The chain uses TRBV7-9 and TRBJ2-7, with 9 bases matching TRBD2. Per the germline V gene, CDR1 is SEHNR and CDR2 is FQNEAQ (reference sequence). There are 15 residues in the CDR3. V trimming: 1 base; J trimming: 2 bases; junction bases outside the gene matches: 3. The CDR3 is CASSLEAGGTYEQYF. As DNA, the CDR3 is TGTGCCAGCAGCTTAGAAGCGGGGGGTACCTACGAGCAGTACTTC.

V gene TRBV19 combines with J gene TRBJ2-1, with D hard to call. The CDR3 is made up of 12 amino acids. V was shortened by 1 base and J by 7 bases, with 5 bases between the two germline ends. The germline gives CDR1 LNHDA, CDR2 SQIVND (reference sequence). The CDR3 protein is CASSIARNEQFF. CDR3 DNA: TGTGCCAGTAGTATAGCGAGGAATGAGCAGTTCTTC.

The chain employs TRBV4-3 and TRBJ2-2, with 10 bases identical to TRBD2. Germline CDR1 LGHNA, CDR2 YSLEER. V trimming: 0 bases; J trimming: 5 bases; junction bases outside the gene matches: 0. This CDR3 contains 15 residues. The chain's CDR3 is CASSQEGLATGELFF. DNA of the CDR3: TGCGCCAGCAGCCAAGAGGGACTAGCGACCGGGGAGCTGTTTTTT.

This clone was seen a few times. J is TRBJ1-1 and V is TRBV27; 9 nucleotides match TRBD1. Germline CDR1 MNHEY, CDR2 SMNVEV (reference sequence). The J segment lost 0 bases and the V segment lost 5 bases, leaving 7 bases of the junction unmatched. The length of the CDR3 is 16 residues. CDR3 DNA sequence: TGTGCCAGCAGTCGTCCGGGACAGGGAATGAACACTGAAGCTTTCTTT. This translates into CASSRPGQGMNTEAFF.

CDR3 nucleotide sequence: TGTGCCAGCAGTTACTCGGCTAGCGGGGGGGCCGCAGATACGCAGTATTTT. As protein: CASSYSASGGAADTQYF. This chain joins TRBV6-7 and TRBJ2-3, with TRBD2 matching over 12 bases. TRBV6-7 is reported as an ORF; its role is uncertain. This CDR3 has 17 residues. Trimming took 0 bases from V and 4 from J; bases not matched to a gene: 5.

The chain employs TRBV5-4 and TRBJ1-1; perhaps TRBD1 as D (5 bases). The CDR3 contains 15 residues. Germline CDR1 reads SGHNT; CDR2 reads YYREEE (reference sequence). V shed 5 bases and J shed 3 bases, with 17 bases lying between them. The CDR3 nucleotides read TGTGCCAGCAGGTCTGACAGTCTTCTGTACACTGAAGCTTTCTTT. Translating it yields CASRSDSLLYTEAFF.

J is TRBJ1-4 and V is TRBV7-9; possible D gene TRBD1, 5 bases. Germline lookup yields CDR1 SEHNR and CDR2 FQNEAQ (reference sequence). This CDR3 is 14 amino acids long. V lost 2 bases and J 8 bases, leaving 12 bases between the germline ends. CDR3 residues: CASSLRGIREKLFF. CDR3 DNA sequence: TGTGCCAGCAGCTTAAGGGGAATAAGGGAAAAACTGTTTTTT.

This rearrangement joins TRBV11-2 to TRBJ1-3; D is undetermined. The length of the CDR3 is 15 residues. Per germline, CDR1 SGHAT and CDR2 FQNNGV. V was clipped by 5 bases and J by 4 bases, with 15 bases between them. The CDR3 protein is CASSTHQAAGNTIYF. Here the CDR3 DNA reads TGTGCCAGCAGCACTCACCAGGCTGCGGGAAACACCATATATTTT.

This clone is a singleton in its sample. The chain carries TRBV4-1 and TRBJ2-2; TRBD1 might be the D (6 bases). This CDR3 contains 14 residues. Per the germline V gene, CDR1 is MGHRA and CDR2 is YSYEKL. The germline V and J ends were trimmed by 1 base and 6 bases, with 9 bases remaining between them. The CDR3 DNA reads as TGCGCCAGCAGCCAAGTACAGGGCCCCGGGGAGCTGTTTTTT. Its translation is CASSQVQGPGELFF.

The chain links TRBV5-8 to TRBJ1-4, with D possibly being TRBD1 (5 bases). V lost 10 bases, J lost 5 bases, and 15 bases lay in between. This CDR3 comprises 13 residues. Looked up from germline, CDR1 is SGHTS and CDR2 is YDEGEE. This chain's CDR3 is CAALAGYNEKLFF. For the CDR3, the DNA is TGTGCCGCCCTGGCAGGGTACAATGAAAAACTGTTTTTT.

This chain links TRBV19 with TRBJ1-3; a possible D gene is TRBD1 (5 bases). Trimming cost V 7 bases and J 0 bases, with 19 bases left between them. CDR3 length: 17 amino acids. Germline loops: CDR1 LNHDA, CDR2 SQIVND (reference sequence). CDR3 nucleotide sequence: TGTGCCAGTACCGTCGTCTGGGACTCGAGCTCTGGAAACACCATATATTTT. It encodes CASTVVWDSSSGNTIYF.

The chain is built from TRBV7-9 and TRBJ2-1; 11 bases align to TRBD2. The trim removed 5 bases at V and 3 bases at J, leaving 6 bases unmatched. CDR1 and CDR2 (germline): SEHNR, FQNEAQ (reference sequence). The CDR3 is 16 amino acids. CDR3 coding DNA: TGTGCCAGCAGCGAAGTAGCGGGGGGGCACTACAATGAGCAGTTCTTC. It encodes CASSEVAGGHYNEQFF.

This chain joins TRBV15 and TRBJ2-2, with D perhaps matching TRBD1 (5 bases). Germline V gives CDR1 LNHNV, CDR2 YYDKDF (reference sequence). This CDR3 has 15 amino acids. V gave up 2 bases and J gave up 5 bases, with 12 bases separating them. The CDR3 DNA follows: TGTGCCACCAGCAGACCCAGGGAAAGAACCGGGGAGCTGTTTTTT. This sequence encodes CATSRPRERTGELFF.

The chain carries TRBV27 and TRBJ2-2; TRBD2 matches 7 bases. The CDR3 runs 13 residues. V lost 6 bases, J lost 7 bases, and 5 bases stayed unmatched. CDR1 MNHEY and CDR2 SMNVEV come from the germline V gene (reference sequence). CDR3 in amino acids: CASREAGVGELFF. CDR3 bases: TGTGCCAGCAGAGAGGCGGGAGTCGGGGAGCTGTTTTTT.

The chain is built from TRBV18 and TRBJ1-6; D ambiguous. Trimming cost V 1 base and J 9 bases, with 10 bases left between them. Germline V gives CDR1 KGHSH, CDR2 LQKENI. The length of the CDR3 is 14 residues. The CDR3 DNA reads TGTGCCAGCTCACCACAGGAGAATGGTTCACCCCTCCACTTT. Its translation is CASSPQENGSPLHF.

Regarding this clone: At one end the junction does not follow the germline gene, possibly because of a read error. This chain links TRBV7-9 with TRBJ2-1; D remains unclear. Germline lookup yields CDR1 SEHNR and CDR2 FQNEAQ (reference sequence). This CDR3 is 13 amino acids long. CDR3 residues: CTSSLPLQNEQFF. CDR3 in DNA: TGTACCAGCAGCCTCCCCCTACAGAATGAGCAGTTCTTC.

Remarks on this clone: The junction departs from germline at one end; a sequencing error may be responsible. The V and J genes are TRBV7-8 and TRBJ2-5, with D unresolved. Germline assignment: CDR1 SGHVS and CDR2 FQNEAQ. The CDR3 runs 9 residues. The CDR3 DNA is TGTGCCAGCAGCTTAAAAGCCGACTTC. Its translation is CASSLKADF.

The chain recombines TRBV15 with TRBJ1-6; 10 positions agree with TRBD1. The CDR3 runs to 17 residues. The germline gives CDR1 LNHNV, CDR2 YYDKDF (reference sequence). Trimming took 4 bases from V and 10 from J; bases not matched to a gene: 13. The CDR3 DNA follows: TGTGCCACCAGCATCACCGGGACAGGGGTGATTGGGTCACCCCTCCACTTT. Protein sequence: CATSITGTGVIGSPLHF. The full variable domain, in which reference TRBV15 and TRBJ1-6 provide the parts outside the CDR3, is DAMVIQNPRYQVTQFGKPVTLSCSQTLNHNVMYWYQQKSSQAPKLLFHYYDKDFNNEADTPDNFQSRRPNTSFCFLDIRSPGLGDTAMYLCATSITGTGVIGSPLHFGNGTRLTVT.

The chain has TRBV2 and TRBJ1-2, with D possibly TRBD1 on 5 matching bases. Germline V lookup: CDR1 SNHLY, CDR2 FYNNEI. The CDR3 has 13 amino acids. Trimming removed 4 bases at V and 4 bases at J, with 10 bases between. CDR3 bases: TGTGCCAGCAGTGGGGGCGCCCTCTATGGCTACACCTTC. It codes for CASSGGALYGYTF.

The V call is TRBV29-1, the J call TRBJ1-5; 7 bases map to TRBD1. The CDR3 is 13 amino acids. Germline loops: CDR1 SQVTM, CDR2 ANQGSEA. The junction had 3 bases not matched to a gene; V was cut back by 5 bases and J by 2 bases. The CDR3 sequence: CSVSDRGNQPQHF. The CDR3 bases are TGCAGCGTTTCAGACAGGGGCAATCAGCCCCAGCATTTT.

The chain combines TRBV30 with TRBJ1-2, with D possibly being TRBD1 (5 bases). Trimming removed 3 bases from V and 4 bases from J, with 21 bases in between. The CDR3 is 16 residues long. CDR1 GTSNPN and CDR2 SVGIG come from the germline V gene (reference sequence). The CDR3 sequence is CAWSTWGGPSGYGYTF. CDR3 coding DNA: TGTGCCTGGAGCACCTGGGGGGGTCCTTCAGGCTATGGCTACACCTTC.

The chain links TRBV7-2 to TRBJ1-1, with 8 bases lining up with TRBD1. There are 15 residues in the CDR3. The germline V gene encodes CDR1 SGHTA and CDR2 FQGNSA. The ends lost 2 bases at V and 12 bases at J; junction bases unmatched: 14. CDR3: CASSLNSDRVGSTFF. CDR3 nucleotides: TGTGCCAGCAGCTTAAATTCGGACAGGGTAGGGTCGACTTTCTTT.

The chain employs TRBV19 and TRBJ2-1; D is ambiguous. Germline CDR1 is LNHDA and CDR2 is SQIVND (reference sequence). This CDR3 has 14 residues. Trimming pared 6 bases from V and 4 bases from J, leaving 13 bases between. DNA for the CDR3: TGTGCCAGTAGCTACCAATCGTATTACAATGAGCAGTTCTTC. This codes for CASSYQSYYNEQFF.

The rearrangement links TRBV10-2 to TRBJ2-2; possibly TRBD2 for D (5 bases). The V gene lost 2 bases and the J gene lost 5 bases, with 15 bases spanning the gap. The germline V gene has CDR1 WSHSY and CDR2 SAAADI. The CDR3 consists of 16 residues. The CDR3 DNA reads TGCGCCAGCAGTGAGCTGAACTTCGGGATAACCGGGGAGCTGTTTTTT. Protein product: CASSELNFGITGELFF.